These T cell receptor beta chains were read from a single sample in a study of blood T cell repertoires in COVID-19. Generated by immunoSEQ multiplex PCR, the TCRdb table keeps only in-frame clones and is missing some. This sample has over 200,000 clones, with approximately 87% found just once. Specimen: peripheral blood. The receptor set was obtained from a woman between 50 and 59 years old with acute or convalescent COVID-19. The CDR3 runs from the conserved cysteine through the conserved F or W. Fields, in order: D gene, V gene, clone size, J gene, CDR3 length, CDR3 protein. A D gene is named only where the DNA matches it firmly. Clone size is shown for a subset of rows, as once, few, many or a class of expanded clone.

D: -; V: TRBV5-5; size: few; J: TRBJ2-6; length: 14; CDR3: CASSLITGANVLTF
D: -; V: TRBV3-1/TRBV3-2; size: -; J: TRBJ2-2; length: 18; CDR3: CASSQDSDSETNTGELFF
D: -; V: TRBV27; size: -; J: TRBJ2-5; length: 13; CDR3: CASGRTDQETQYF
D: TRBD2; V: TRBV7-3; size: -; J: TRBJ2-1; length: 15; CDR3: CASSFTLAAYNEQFF
D: TRBD2; V: TRBV29-1; size: -; J: TRBJ2-5; length: 14; CDR3: CSVASGNIQETQYF
D: TRBD2; V: TRBV28; size: -; J: TRBJ2-7; length: 12; CDR3: CATGGVYSEQYF
D: TRBD1; V: TRBV7-2; size: -; J: TRBJ2-3; length: 14; CDR3: CASSIQGTADTQYF
D: -; V: TRBV4-2; size: -; J: TRBJ1-2; length: 18; CDR3: CASSPKLNRDNSRYGYTF
D: -; V: TRBV6-6; size: -; J: TRBJ2-7; length: 13; CDR3: CASSYWTSYEQYF
D: TRBD2; V: TRBV9; size: -; J: TRBJ2-5; length: 15; CDR3: CASSGASGSSGTQYF
D: -; V: TRBV27; size: -; J: TRBJ2-2; length: 17; CDR3: CASSFKGLPPFTGELFF
D: TRBD1; V: TRBV15; size: -; J: TRBJ1-5; length: 17; CDR3: CATSDRDRLYSNQPQHF
D: -; V: TRBV7-9; size: -; J: TRBJ2-1; length: 15; CDR3: CASSLRVGADNEQFF
D: -; V: TRBV20-1; size: -; J: TRBJ1-5; length: 11; CDR3: CSARSLEPQHF
D: TRBD1; V: TRBV18; size: -; J: TRBJ1-4; length: 15; CDR3: CASSRTGATNEKLFF
D: -; V: TRBV11-1; size: -; J: TRBJ1-3; length: 16; CDR3: CASSFGREHSGNTIYF
D: TRBD2; V: TRBV5-4; size: -; J: TRBJ2-1; length: 15; CDR3: CASSFSGGSYNEQFF
D: -; V: TRBV18; size: -; J: TRBJ2-3; length: 14; CDR3: CASSPFSGTDTQYF
D: -; V: TRBV28; size: -; J: TRBJ2-3; length: 13; CDR3: CASSFDYTDTQYF
D: TRBD1; V: TRBV18; size: once; J: TRBJ1-2; length: 15; CDR3: CASSLRTGGVYGYTF
D: -; V: TRBV28; size: -; J: TRBJ2-2; length: 14; CDR3: CASIAPSRVQELFF
D: TRBD1; V: TRBV28; size: -; J: TRBJ1-2; length: 15; CDR3: CASSTRLGQTYGYTF
D: -; V: TRBV7-8; size: -; J: TRBJ2-1; length: 14; CDR3: CASSLWTGYNEQFF
D: -; V: TRBV29-1; size: -; J: TRBJ1-1; length: 12; CDR3: CSATTGNTEAFF
D: -; V: TRBV11-3; size: -; J: TRBJ2-1; length: 15; CDR3: CASSYRGGPYNEQFF
D: -; V: TRBV7-2; size: -; J: TRBJ2-7; length: 16; CDR3: CASSLGAGQAIYEQYF
D: -; V: TRBV18; size: -; J: TRBJ2-5; length: 14; CDR3: CASSPRRYQETQYF
D: -; V: TRBV15; size: -; J: TRBJ2-7; length: 14; CDR3: CATSRDLDSYEQYF
D: -; V: TRBV5-6; size: few; J: TRBJ1-2; length: 12; CDR3: CASSLGTYGYTF
D: -; V: TRBV9; size: -; J: TRBJ1-1; length: 14; CDR3: CASSVGAGNTEAFF
D: -; V: TRBV5-5; size: -; J: TRBJ2-7; length: 14; CDR3: CASSPPQLPYEQYF
D: TRBD1; V: TRBV27; size: -; J: TRBJ1-1; length: 15; CDR3: CASSMRTGLNTEAFF
D: TRBD2; V: TRBV7-8; size: -; J: TRBJ2-3; length: 16; CDR3: CASSLELAGHTDTQYF
D: -; V: TRBV4-1; size: -; J: TRBJ2-3; length: 15; CDR3: CASSRGRGATDTQYF
D: TRBD1; V: TRBV5-1; size: -; J: TRBJ2-6; length: 17; CDR3: CASSLGTGGAGANVLTF
D: TRBD2; V: TRBV5-4; size: -; J: TRBJ2-1; length: 15; CDR3: CASSSGTSRYNEQFF
D: TRBD2; V: TRBV29-1; size: -; J: TRBJ2-7; length: 14; CDR3: CSVVVSGPSYEQYF
D: TRBD2; V: TRBV19; size: -; J: TRBJ2-3; length: 15; CDR3: CASSILAGGTDTQYF
D: TRBD1; V: TRBV3-1/TRBV3-2; size: few; J: TRBJ1-2; length: 14; CDR3: CASSQPQTGVGYTF
D: -; V: TRBV7-3; size: -; J: TRBJ2-3; length: 15; CDR3: CASSPGGLSTDTQYF
D: TRBD1; V: TRBV7-9; size: -; J: TRBJ1-2; length: 17; CDR3: CASSPTGTGGPNYGYTF
D: -; V: TRBV25-1; size: -; J: TRBJ1-4; length: 14; CDR3: CASSESRGREKLFF
D: TRBD1; V: TRBV30; size: -; J: TRBJ1-2; length: 14; CDR3: CAFPRTGRNYGYTF
D: TRBD2; V: TRBV6-6; size: -; J: TRBJ2-4; length: 18; CDR3: CASSRTSGRAGAKNIQYF
D: TRBD1; V: TRBV2; size: -; J: TRBJ1-6; length: 13; CDR3: CASSEGAGTVLHF
D: -; V: TRBV28; size: once; J: TRBJ1-6; length: 15; CDR3: CASSLPGSINSPLHF
D: TRBD1; V: TRBV7-2; size: -; J: TRBJ2-5; length: 15; CDR3: CASSPPGTGAETQYF
D: -; V: TRBV2; size: -; J: TRBJ2-5; length: 14; CDR3: CASGQPIRQETQYF
D: TRBD1; V: TRBV5-1; size: -; J: TRBJ2-7; length: 13; CDR3: CASRPDRSHEQYF
D: -; V: TRBV6-5; size: -; J: TRBJ1-2; length: 13; CDR3: CASSRGGLYGYTF
D: TRBD2; V: TRBV9; size: -; J: TRBJ2-3; length: 16; CDR3: CASSPRTSVPTDTQYF
D: TRBD1; V: TRBV2; size: few; J: TRBJ1-5; length: 15; CDR3: CASKGTGGWDQPQHF
D: -; V: TRBV30; size: -; J: TRBJ1-5; length: 13; CDR3: CAWSVMEGSAWHF